This T cell receptor beta chain emerged from a study of glioma-infiltrating T cells. Points on this clonotype: Its antigen is unknown. A much bigger clone sits one base away, suggesting this may be a read error.

Study-level findings and limits: Above-expected tissue-blood divergence occurred in all gliomas, most in low-grade ones.

The CDR3 is 10 residues long. Looked up from germline, CDR1 is DFQATT and CDR2 is SNEGSKA (reference sequence). The iRepertoire nested amplicon-rescue multiplex PCR amplified TCR alpha and beta CDR3s from RNA. TCRdb used MiXCR to reprocess the multiplex PCR reads, holding one entry per CDR3 protein. The sample lists approximately 120,000 distinct CDR3 sequences; roughly 20% were seen once. The sample was glioma tissue, nonneoplastic brain tissue, or PBMCs (not recorded which). The sequence derives from a human donor with low-grade glioma or glioblastoma, undergoing nonglioma brain surgery, or in good health (not recorded which). The V and J genes are TRBV20-1 and TRBJ2-5, with 7 bases matching TRBD2. The CDR3 protein is CSAGRETRYF. As DNA, the CDR3 is TGCAGTGCCGGGCGGGAGACCCGGTACTTC.